This T cell receptor beta chain was captured by sequencing in a study of early T cells in non-severe SARS-CoV-2 infection. Germline V gives CDR1 DFQATT, CDR2 SNEGSKA (reference sequence). The CDR3 is made up of 14 amino acids. Trimming left V 6 bases short and J 5 bases short, with 19 bases between. As regards this clonotype: Its cognate antigen is unknown.

The study, taken as a whole, reports: Private and CD4 specificities were missed by VDJdb matching, skewed to anti-spike CD8.

Individual cDNA molecules received unique molecular identifiers during library preparation. TCRdb called the 5' RACE reads again in MiXCR, with one record for every CDR3 protein. The sample consists of 80,000 or so distinct CDR3 sequences, roughly 12% of them appearing once. The receptor comes from an adult who was a healthcare worker with PCR-confirmed SARS-CoV-2 infection or an uninfected control (not recorded which). Sequencing was done on a sample of whole blood. The chain couples TRBV20-1 to TRBJ2-5; possibly TRBD1 or TRBD2 for D (5 bases each). Here the CDR3 reads CSAAAPGSWETQYF. In nucleotides, the CDR3 is TGCAGTGCAGCCGCCCCAGGGAGTTGGGAGACCCAGTACTTC.